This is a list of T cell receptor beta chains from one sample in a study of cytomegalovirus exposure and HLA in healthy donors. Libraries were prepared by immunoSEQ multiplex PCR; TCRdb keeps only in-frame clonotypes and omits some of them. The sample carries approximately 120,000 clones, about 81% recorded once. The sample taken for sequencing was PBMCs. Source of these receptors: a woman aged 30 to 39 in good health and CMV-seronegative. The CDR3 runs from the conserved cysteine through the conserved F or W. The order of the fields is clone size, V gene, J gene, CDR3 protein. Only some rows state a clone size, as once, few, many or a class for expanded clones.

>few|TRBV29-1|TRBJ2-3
CSVEGSTDTQYF
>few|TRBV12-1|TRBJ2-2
CASFAGTFVRTGELFF
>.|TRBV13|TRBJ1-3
CASSLLRGAASPGNTIYF
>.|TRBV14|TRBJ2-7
CASSQVLGDEQYF
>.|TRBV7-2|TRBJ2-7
CASSRLAGGLAYEQYF
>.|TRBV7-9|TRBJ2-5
CASSLRRETQYF
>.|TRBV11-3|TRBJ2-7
CASSLSPDRNYEQYF
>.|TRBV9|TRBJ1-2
CASSVGASTRGYTF
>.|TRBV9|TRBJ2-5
CASSVAGRETQYF
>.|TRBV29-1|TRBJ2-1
CSVEEFRDSMFF
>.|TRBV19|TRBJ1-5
CASSIGVQPQHF
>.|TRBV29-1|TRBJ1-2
CSVAPPTGGMYGYTF
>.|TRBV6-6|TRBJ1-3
CASTTTSRWNTIYF
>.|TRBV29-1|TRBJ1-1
CSIVGPFNTEAFF
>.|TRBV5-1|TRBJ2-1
CASSLWVGGGYNEQFF
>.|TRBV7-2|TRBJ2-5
CASSSKEAYRDQETQYF
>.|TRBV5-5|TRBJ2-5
CASSLTRELEETQYF
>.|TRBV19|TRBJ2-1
CASSPKGLARHNEQFF
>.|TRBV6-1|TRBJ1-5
CASSQGQGVGQPQHF
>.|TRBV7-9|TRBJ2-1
CASSLVQADNEQFF
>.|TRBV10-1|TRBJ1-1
CARPTGRTEAFF
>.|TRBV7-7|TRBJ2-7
CASSSTTQGEQYF
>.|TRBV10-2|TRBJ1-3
CASQGTGGNTIYF
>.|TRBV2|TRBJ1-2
CATTTREVFGYTF
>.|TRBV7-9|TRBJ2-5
CASSPAGETQYF
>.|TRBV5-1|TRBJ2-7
CASSSPGHGSYEQYF
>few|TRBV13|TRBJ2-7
CASSLRGGYEQYF
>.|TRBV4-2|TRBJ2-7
CASSQDTYEQYF
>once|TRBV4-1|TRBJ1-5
CASSQWEFGNQPQHF
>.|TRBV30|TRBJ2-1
CAWSARGLSSYNEQFF
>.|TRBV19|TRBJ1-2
CASTLTEKDYGYTF
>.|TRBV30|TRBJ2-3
CASASGGGDTQYF
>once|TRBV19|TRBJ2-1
CASSYTSGGNNEQFF
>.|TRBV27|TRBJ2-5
CATAGLAKETQYF
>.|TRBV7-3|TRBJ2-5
CASGSRDRGEETQYF
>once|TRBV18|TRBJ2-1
CASSPRAGGDNEQFF
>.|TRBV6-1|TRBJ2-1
CASSGQGTVSYNEQFF
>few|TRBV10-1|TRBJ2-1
CASSDSGYNEQFF
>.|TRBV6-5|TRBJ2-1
CASSYSPDREQFF
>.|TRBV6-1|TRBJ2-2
CATKSRGTGELFF
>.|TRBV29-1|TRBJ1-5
CSVEMGRGQPQHF
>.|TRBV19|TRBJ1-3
CASGDRASGNTIYF
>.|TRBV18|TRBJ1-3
CASSLNRESSGNTIYF
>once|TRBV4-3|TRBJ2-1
CASSQGVTSGRAPYYNEQFF
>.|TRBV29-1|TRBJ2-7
CSALGGASGDYEQYF
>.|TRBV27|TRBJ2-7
CASSSSGGYEQYF
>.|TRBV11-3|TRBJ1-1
CASSSNRGNTEAFF
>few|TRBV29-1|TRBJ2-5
CSGGGDQETQYF
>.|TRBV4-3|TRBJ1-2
CASSQNYRGSYTF
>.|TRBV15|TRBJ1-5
CATSRDVEGGNNQPQHF
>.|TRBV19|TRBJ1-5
CASRMLTGFLEPQHF
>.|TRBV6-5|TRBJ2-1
CASSYSQGAGEQFF
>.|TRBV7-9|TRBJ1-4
CASSYGGKLFF
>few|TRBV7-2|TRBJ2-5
CASSLHAGTGGGETQYF